One sample yielded the 30 T cell receptor beta chains listed below, sequenced in a study of T cell responses to AZD1222 COVID-19 vaccine. TCRdb's copy holds only in-frame clones and misses some; the assay was immunoSEQ multiplex PCR. The data hold around 120,000 clones, with 92% observed a single time. Sample: peripheral blood, taken on day 0 of AZD1222 vaccination. These receptors were collected from an adult in good health.

This chain connects TRBV6-1 to TRBJ1-4; D remains ambiguous. Germline V gene sequence: CDR1 MNHNS, CDR2 SASEGT. The CDR3 totals 15 residues. V lost 1 base to trimming and J lost 4 bases, with 10 bases between them. DNA of the CDR3: TGTGCCAGCAGTGAAGGGGGTCGGGATAATGAAAAACTGTTTTTT. Residues: CASSEGGRDNEKLFF.

The V and J genes are TRBV10-3 and TRBJ2-5; no reliable D call. The CDR3 is made up of 11 amino acids. V was cut by 7 bases and J by 5 bases, with 8 bases left in between. Germline CDR1 and CDR2: ENHRY and SYGVKD. CDR3 sequence (DNA): TGTGCCATCAAGGTCGGGGAGACCCAGTACTTC. Translation: CAIKVGETQYF.

This clone was recorded once. This chain connects TRBV25-1 to TRBJ1-2; 9 bases line up with TRBD1. There are 13 residues in the CDR3. The germline gives CDR1 MGHDK, CDR2 SYGVNS. V trimming: 3 bases; J trimming: 4 bases; junction bases outside the gene matches: 0. The CDR3: CASSETGGYGYTF. DNA for the CDR3: TGTGCCAGCAGTGAGACAGGGGGCTATGGCTACACCTTC.

The V gene is TRBV2, the J gene TRBJ2-1, with TRBD1 matching over 9 bases. This CDR3 has 15 residues. The V and J ends lost 4 bases and 8 bases, in that order; junction bases with no gene match: 9. Germline CDR1 SNHLY, CDR2 FYNNEI. CDR3 region: CASSGDRGKFDEQFF. CDR3 nucleotide sequence: TGTGCCAGCAGTGGAGACAGGGGGAAATTCGATGAGCAGTTCTTC.

The V gene is TRBV24-1, the J gene TRBJ2-4; possible D gene TRBD1, 6 bases. The CDR3 runs to 16 residues. Germline values: CDR1 KGHDR, CDR2 SFDVKD. V dropped 3 bases and J dropped 1 base, with 12 bases sitting between them. The CDR3 loop reads CATSDDRSGAKNIQYF. DNA of the CDR3: TGTGCCACCAGTGATGACAGGTCTGGGGCCAAAAACATTCAGTACTTC.

This chain connects TRBV7-8 to TRBJ2-7, with 10 nucleotides matching TRBD2. Germline assignment: CDR1 SGHVS and CDR2 FQNEAQ. Germline trimming cut 1 base from V and 7 bases from J; bases unmatched to any gene: 13. The CDR3 length is 17 residues. The CDR3 sequence is CASSLVPLSGRAGEQYF. CDR3 DNA: TGTGCCAGCAGCTTAGTGCCCCTCAGCGGGAGGGCCGGGGAGCAGTACTTC.

The chain joins TRBV6-5 to TRBJ1-2, with 7 positions matching TRBD1. Germline V gene sequence: CDR1 MNHEY, CDR2 SVGAGI. V shed 0 bases and J 6 bases; nucleotides not matched to a gene: 7. The CDR3 spans 15 residues. For the CDR3, the DNA is TGTGCCAGCAGTTACTCAACAGGGGACGGGGATGGCTACACCTTC. The encoded protein is CASSYSTGDGDGYTF.

The rearrangement uses TRBV9 and TRBJ1-1; D might be TRBD1 (5 bases). The V end lost 1 base, the J end lost 7 bases, and 11 bases lay between the germline ends. In germline, CDR1 is SGDLS, CDR2 YYNGEE. The CDR3 loop spans 13 amino acids. The CDR3 bases are TGTGCCAGCAGCGTAACCCTGGGGGGTGAAGCTTTCTTT. It yields the protein CASSVTLGGEAFF.

This chain connects TRBV4-1 to TRBJ1-1; 7 bases are a match to TRBD1. The V segment lost 6 bases and the J segment 4 bases; nucleotides outside the gene matches: 8. This CDR3 has 14 residues. Looked up from germline, CDR1 is MGHRA and CDR2 is YSYEKL. CDR3 sequence reads: CASSLDNRGTEAFF. CDR3 sequence (DNA): TGCGCCAGCAGTCTTGATAACAGGGGCACTGAAGCTTTCTTT.

This chain links TRBV9 with TRBJ1-3, with 7 bases fitting TRBD1. Germline values: CDR1 SGDLS, CDR2 YYNGEE. The CDR3 runs 14 residues. The ends lost 4 bases at V and 3 bases at J; junction bases unmatched: 4. Here the CDR3 reads CASSLGGIGNTIYF. DNA of the CDR3: TGTGCCAGCAGCCTAGGGGGCATTGGAAACACCATATATTTT.

CDR3: CASSPGLAGGGTDTQYF. DNA of the CDR3: TGTGCCAGCAGCCCGGGACTAGCGGGAGGGGGCACAGATACGCAGTATTTT. This chain uses TRBV2 with TRBJ2-3, with 16 bases fitting TRBD2. The CDR3 totals 17 residues. V lost 6 bases, J lost 1 base, and 4 bases stayed unmatched. The germline V gene has CDR1 SNHLY and CDR2 FYNNEI.

This rearrangement joins TRBV4-1 to TRBJ1-4, with no clear D. V was trimmed by 4 bases and J by 5 bases, leaving 17 bases between them. There are 16 residues in the CDR3. CDR1 MGHRA and CDR2 YSYEKL come from the germline V gene. The CDR3 nucleotides are TGCGCCAGCAGCCGAGAAGACCGGGAAGCGAATGAAAAACTGTTTTTT. The encoded protein is CASSREDREANEKLFF.

The chain employs TRBV9 and TRBJ2-7; a possible D gene is TRBD2 (5 bases). Germline CDR1 is SGDLS and CDR2 is YYNGEE. The CDR3 totals 15 residues. Trimming cost V 0 bases and J 0 bases, with 10 bases left between them. Written as DNA, the CDR3 is TGTGCCAGCAGCGTAGGTGGGAGCCCCTCCTACGAGCAGTACTTC. It yields the protein CASSVGGSPSYEQYF.

The genes are TRBV6-6 and TRBJ1-3, with 9 bases fitting TRBD1. The V gene's germline CDR1 is MNHNY and CDR2 SVGAGI (reference sequence). This CDR3 has 15 residues. The junction had 7 bases not matched to a gene; V was cut back by 8 bases and J by 2 bases. This chain's CDR3 is CASSTGGVAGNTIYF. For the CDR3, the DNA is TGTGCCAGCTCGACAGGGGGAGTCGCTGGAAACACCATATATTTT.

The V call is TRBV7-9, the J call TRBJ1-5; the match to TRBD1 covers 10 bases. Germline V lookup: CDR1 SEHNR, CDR2 FQNEAQ (reference sequence). This CDR3 has 15 amino acids. J gave up 4 bases and V 4 bases, and 4 bases lay outside the gene matches. The DNA of the CDR3 is TGTGCCAGCAGCTCGCCGGACAGGGGGAATCAGCCCCAGCATTTT. As protein: CASSSPDRGNQPQHF. The full variable domain, in which reference TRBV7-9 and TRBJ1-5 provide the parts outside the CDR3, is DTGVSQNPRHKITKRGQNVTFRCDPISEHNRLYWYRQTLGQGPEFLTYFQNEAQLEKSRLLSDRFSAERPKGSFSTLEIQRTEQGDSAMYLCASSSPDRGNQPQHFGDGTRLSIL.

The chain combines TRBV9 with TRBJ2-1; D is uncertain. Germline V gives CDR1 SGDLS, CDR2 YYNGEE. The CDR3 runs to 11 residues. Trimming pared 5 bases from V and 10 bases from J, leaving 10 bases between. The CDR3 reads CASRNEDEQFF. CDR3 sequence (DNA): TGTGCCAGCAGAAACGAGGACGAGCAGTTCTTC.

The chain recombines TRBV24-1 with TRBJ2-1; TRBD2 matches at 8 bases. This CDR3 comprises 14 residues. V was pared by 4 bases and J by 6 bases, with 4 bases of the junction left unmatched. The germline V gene has CDR1 KGHDR and CDR2 SFDVKD. CDR3 protein: CATSEAGVSNEQFF. DNA of the CDR3: TGTGCCACCAGTGAAGCGGGAGTCAGCAATGAGCAGTTCTTC.

V and J are TRBV19 and TRBJ1-3; maybe TRBD1 (5 bases). Trimming pared 4 bases from V and 2 bases from J, leaving 15 bases between. CDR1 and CDR2 from the germline V gene are LNHDA and SQIVND (reference sequence). This CDR3 is 16 amino acids long. The CDR3 bases are TGTGCCAGTAGTACCCCCCAGGGTGGGACTGGAAACACCATATATTTT. Its protein is CASSTPQGGTGNTIYF. Using reference TRBV19 and TRBJ1-3 for the parts outside the CDR3, the full variable domain is DGGITQSPKYLFRKEGQNVTLSCEQNLNHDAMYWYRQDPGQGLRLIYYSQIVNDFQKGDIAEGYSVSREKKESFPLTVTSAQKNPTAFYLCASSTPQGGTGNTIYFGEGSWLTVV.

This clone was seen once. The rearrangement joins TRBV9 to TRBJ2-1; tentative D call: TRBD2 (5 bases). Germline values: CDR1 SGDLS, CDR2 YYNGEE. Trimming stripped 0 bases from V and 8 bases from J, with 15 bases between. The CDR3 contains 15 residues. CDR3 nucleotides: TGTGCCAGCAGCGTAGGTCCCCTCACTAGTTATGAGCAGTTCTTC. It encodes CASSVGPLTSYEQFF.

In this sample, this clone turned up a few times. The chain combines TRBV4-3 with TRBJ1-1; D not resolved. The CDR3 consists of 16 residues. V was shortened by 0 bases and J by 11 bases, with 22 bases between the two germline ends. Germline CDR1 reads LGHNA; CDR2 reads YSLEER. Here the CDR3 reads CASSQDLGGVHPGAFF. The CDR3 bases are TGCGCCAGCAGCCAAGATCTAGGTGGGGTTCACCCGGGGGCTTTCTTT.

The rearrangement uses TRBV5-1 and TRBJ2-1; no clear D gene. Trimming shortened V by 0 bases and J by 9 bases, and 10 bases separated the two germline ends. CDR1 and CDR2 (germline): SGHRS, YFSETQ. CDR3 length: 13 amino acids. The CDR3 DNA sequence: TGCGCCAGCAGCTTGGGTGGATCCACTGAGCAGTTCTTC. This codes for CASSLGGSTEQFF.

The V and J genes are TRBV4-3 and TRBJ1-1, with TRBD1 matching over 7 bases. Germline-derived CDR1 and CDR2 are LGHNA and YSLEER. Germline trimming cut 1 base from V and 7 bases from J; bases unmatched to any gene: 6. The CDR3 sequence is 14 residues long. The CDR3 is CASSQGGTVHEAFF. The CDR3 DNA follows: TGCGCCAGCAGCCAAGGCGGGACAGTTCATGAAGCTTTCTTT.

V usage is TRBV7-3 and J usage is TRBJ2-1; the match to TRBD2 covers 8 bases. CDR1 SGHTA and CDR2 FQGTGA come from the germline V gene. This CDR3 region has 16 residues. Trimming removed 3 bases from V and 2 bases from J; junction bases left unmatched: 6. The CDR3 loop is CASSFSGLAAYNEQFF. The CDR3 nucleotides are TGTGCCAGCAGCTTCTCCGGACTAGCTGCCTACAATGAGCAGTTCTTC. Combining the CDR3 with reference TRBV7-3 and TRBJ2-1 gives the whole variable domain GAGVSQTPSNKVTEKGKYVELRCDPISGHTALYWYRQSLGQGPEFLIYFQGTGAADDSGLPNDRFFAVRPEGSVSTLKIQRTERGDSAVYLCASSFSGLAAYNEQFFGPGTRLTVL.

This sequence joins TRBV20-1 and TRBJ2-4; 7 bases fit TRBD1. The germline V gene encodes CDR1 DFQATT and CDR2 SNEGSKA (reference sequence). This CDR3 comprises 15 residues. The V gene end was trimmed by 3 bases and the J gene end by 1 base; junction bases not matched to a gene: 6. CDR3 nucleotides: TGCAGTGCTAGTATTTCGGACAGGGCCAAAAACATTCAGTACTTC. Amino acid sequence: CSASISDRAKNIQYF.

This chain links TRBV5-1 with TRBJ1-2; TRBD1 agrees at 7 bases. The CDR3 sequence is 15 residues long. The germline V gene has CDR1 SGHRS and CDR2 YFSETQ. The V and J ends lost 2 bases and 4 bases, in that order; junction bases with no gene match: 8. CDR3 DNA sequence: TGCGCCAGCAGCTTAGGACAGGCTGGCCCCTATGGCTACACCTTC. Amino acid sequence: CASSLGQAGPYGYTF.

The chain carries TRBV5-1 and TRBJ2-1, with 10 positions matching TRBD2. CDR1 is SGHRS and CDR2 is YFSETQ in the germline V gene. This CDR3 contains 15 residues. Losses at the gene ends were 4 bases for V and 6 bases for J; bases not matched to a gene: 7. As DNA, the CDR3 is TGCGCCAGCAGCGTCCAATTAGCGGGAGGCAATGAGCAGTTCTTC. It yields the protein CASSVQLAGGNEQFF.

This clone has only a few counts. The chain joins TRBV6-5 to TRBJ2-4; 9 bases align to TRBD1. With 4 bases clipped from V and 9 bases from J, the junction kept 13 bases outside the gene matches. Germline V gene sequence: CDR1 MNHEY, CDR2 SVGAGI. The CDR3 consists of 16 residues. The CDR3 region has the DNA TGTGCCAGCAGTTCGGGACAGGGCATTTTTTGGGGCATTCAGTACTTC. This translates into CASSSGQGIFWGIQYF.

The V call is TRBV19, the J call TRBJ2-5; D perhaps matches TRBD2 (6 bases). In germline, CDR1 is LNHDA, CDR2 SQIVND (reference sequence). The length of the CDR3 is 14 residues. Trimming took off 5 bases at V and 4 bases at J, with 14 bases between the two ends. The DNA of the CDR3 is TGTGCCAGTAGTGGGCGGGGTGGGGTAGAGACCCAGTACTTC. Translating it yields CASSGRGGVETQYF.

V gene TRBV30 combines with J gene TRBJ1-1; 7 nucleotides align to TRBD1. Looked up from germline, CDR1 is GTSNPN and CDR2 is SVGIG (reference sequence). The junction had 6 bases not matched to a gene; V was cut back by 2 bases and J by 0 bases. The CDR3 has 15 amino acids. CDR3 DNA sequence: TGTGCCTGGAGTTTCTTGACAGGGATGAACACTGAAGCTTTCTTT. Protein product: CAWSFLTGMNTEAFF.

This chain links TRBV27 with TRBJ2-1; 13 bases fit TRBD2. Germline-derived CDR1 and CDR2 are MNHEY and SMNVEV (reference sequence). The CDR3 contains 18 residues. Germline trimming cut 6 bases from V and 0 bases from J; bases unmatched to any gene: 8. This chain's CDR3 is CASSSGTSGVGSYNEQFF. The CDR3 coding sequence is TGTGCCAGCAGCTCCGGGACTAGCGGGGTCGGCTCCTACAATGAGCAGTTCTTC.